This T cell receptor (beta chain) is from a study of control samples from healthy donors and cancer patients. The germline V gene has CDR1 SEHNR and CDR2 FQNEAQ (reference sequence). Trimming removed 2 bases from V and 2 bases from J; junction bases left unmatched: 10. This CDR3 is built from 17 residues. TCRdb's copy holds only in-frame clones and misses some; the assay was immunoSEQ multiplex PCR. The sample has 160,000 or so clones, over 85% seen once. The chain couples TRBV7-9 to TRBJ1-2; the match to TRBD1 covers 8 bases. The clonotype originates from a woman aged 35 to 49 in good health. Material for sequencing was blood. The DNA of the CDR3 is TGTGCCAGCAGCTTATTGGGACAGGAGGTAATAAACTATGGCTACACCTTC. Translated, it gives CASSLLGQEVINYGYTF.